This T cell receptor beta chain was observed in a study of T cells in Graves' hyperthyroidism and ophthalmopathy (dated by TCRdb to about 2019). In terms of the full investigation: Peripheral blood samples were taken at the time of initial diagnosis, prior to any treatment. To identify distinguishing TCR V-J signatures, a discovery cohort of 100 patients was used, comprising 43 with Graves' ophthalmopathy and some 60 with stable Graves' hyperthyroidism. Following sampling, methimazole starting at 30 mg daily was given to hyperthyroidism patients, and high-dose intravenous methylprednisolone was given to ophthalmopathy patients. The study also compared thyroid tissue and blood T-cell repertoires from five or six Graves' hyperthyroidism patients. An independent validation cohort of under 20 hyperthyroidism patients and about 15 patients who later progressed to ophthalmopathy tested prospective prediction of ophthalmopathy. The paper reports TCR Vbeta CDR3 sequencing of 135 peripheral blood samples: 40 or so ophthalmopathy, fewer than 80 hyperthyroidism and around 17 progressor patients. For training and testing, the 80 to 100 patients in the discovery cohort were randomly divided in a 7:3 ratio.

CDR1 and CDR2 (SGHVS, FQNEAQ) derive from the germline V gene. The CDR3 contains 14 residues, cysteine and phenylalanine counted. CDR3 DNA only is kept here, 42 bases in frame from base 1. Amplification of TCR beta CDR3 regions was carried out from RNA transcripts. For the first round of RT-PCR on the TCR CDR3, the HTBI primer set was used together with the Qiagen OneStep RT-PCR kit. Libraries were constructed in a second round of multiplex PCR, after which size selection and purification were carried out. Sequencing of the libraries was done on an Illumina HiSeq2000 using paired-end 100 bp reads. Under the source paper's analysis protocol: SOAPnuke was used to process the raw data, throwing out any read that contained adapters or uncalled bases, had a mean Phred below 15, or lacked an exact constant-primer or identifier match. High-quality paired reads were merged with COPE v1.2.5, and unique nucleotide sequences were defined as clonotypes. MiTCR v1.1 was used to align clonotypes to the IMGT TRBV, TRBD and TRBJ reference segments. The analysis included only V-J combinations with a frequency above 0.0001, which together covered 99% to 99.2% of the repertoires. A TCS score was defined as the ratio between F50 (clonal expansion) and ExV (chaos), using BLOSUM62-based TCRdist between CDR3 peptides within each V-J. Welch's t-statistics and random forest reduced around 520 V-J features to 10 to 15, which were used in a naive Bayes classifier (R e1071). TCRdb redid the processing of the public reads, applying fastp at Q25 and MiXCR, and retained in-frame beta chains. Entries are consolidated by CDR3 protein sequence, retaining the most common genes and DNA. V and J calls and clone size were set by TCRdb, not the authors. The sample yields about half a million distinct CDR3 sequences; less than 25% were counted once. Of the sample, 11% is held by the ten largest clones.

Many counts were recorded for this clonotype. This clone's antigen is unknown. A read error may account for a junction end that differs from germline. Summary of the overall study and its limitations: In validation, progression to ophthalmopathy was predicted by the model with roughly 71% sensitivity and 72% to 85% specificity, a median of around 6.5 months before onset. No statistical method was used to set the sample size in advance, and investigators knew the group allocation. A 13 V-J signature model separated ophthalmopathy from stable hyperthyroidism, with roughly 88% sensitivity and roughly 81% specificity in cross-validation and 80%/75% in testing. Blood samples also contained most of the expanded thyroid clonotypes (frequency above 0.001), which suggests that blood repertoires may reflect thyroid immune responses.

Moderately to severely active disease, a Clinical Activity Score of at least 3, a NOSPECS grade of at least 4, and a duration under 3 months were present in ophthalmopathy patients. Any patient with an uncontrolled infection, another autoimmune disease, pregnancy or lactation was excluded. Diagnoses were established on the basis of clinical symptoms, serum thyroxine and TRAb, thyroid ultrasound, and orbital computed tomography. PBMCs were separated from approximately 9.9 ml of fresh peripheral blood using Ficoll-Paque density gradient centrifugation. Trizol reagent was used to extract total RNA, and RNA quality was then checked on an Agilent 2100 Bioanalyzer.

The receptor chain draws on TRBV7-8 and TRBJ2-5, with the D call perhaps TRBD1 or TRBD2, each one matching 6 bases. This clonotype was obtained from a young woman with Graves' ophthalmopathy. The sequencing sample was made of blood. The bases read TGTGCCAGCAACTTACGGGGGCTAGAAGAGACCCAGTACTTC. Translation gives CASNLRGLEETQYF.